This T cell receptor beta chain was recorded in a study of T-cell memory formation after mild COVID-19. Study-level information: TCR clusters mostly belonged to single donors.

On this clonotype itself: Its antigen is not known.

The study, taken as a whole, reports: Those CD4+ clones that contracted were mainly in CM and EM (CD8+ ones in EMRA).

Constant-segment primers and 5'RACE yielded cDNA libraries for TCR alpha and TCR beta, each carrying sample barcodes and UMIs. TCRdb itself ran the 5' RACE reads through MiXCR, one entry per CDR3 protein. The profile covers approximately 570,000 distinct CDR3 sequences, with approximately 19% appearing a single time and around 13% taken by the ten largest. The CDR3 contains 16 residues. V lost 4 bases and J 6 bases, leaving 23 bases between the germline ends. Germline loops: CDR1 SGHDT, CDR2 YYEEEE. The J gene is TRBJ2-7, the V gene TRBV5-6; the D gene could be TRBD1 or TRBD2 (5 bases each). Sequencing was carried out using PBMCs or a T cell subset sorted from them (not recorded which). The TCR originated in an adult woman who had mild COVID-19 (a few samples of this study predate the infection). Cell type and time point are not known. CDR3 DNA: TGTGCCAGCAGCACCCAGCAGGGAGTGGGGAATAGCGAGCAGTACTTC. Translation: CASSTQQGVGNSEQYF.